Listed here are 31 T cell receptor beta chains from one sample, sequenced in a study of OX40 agonist ivuxolimab in advanced cancers. TCRdb's copy holds only in-frame clones and misses some; the assay was immunoSEQ multiplex PCR. The data show around 62,000 clones, about 77% seen once. Sequences were derived from CD4+ or CD8+ T cells sorted from blood, sampled in a trial of the OX40 agonist ivuxolimab. These receptors came from an adult with an advanced solid tumor such as melanoma, head and neck, liver or kidney cancer.

This sequence joins TRBV2 and TRBJ2-7, with D maybe TRBD1 (6 bases). This CDR3 is built from 12 residues. Germline loops: CDR1 SNHLY, CDR2 FYNNEI. The CDR3 region has the DNA TGTGCAAACCGGGGCAGGGGCTACGAGCAGTACTTC. Protein sequence: CANRGRGYEQYF.

The CDR3 loop is CASSSDGPYEQYF. In nucleotides, the CDR3 is TGTGCCAGCAGCTCGGACGGACCCTACGAGCAGTACTTC. The V gene is TRBV11-2, the J gene TRBJ2-7; no reliable D call. Trimming stripped 4 bases from V and 2 bases from J, with 9 bases between. Germline values: CDR1 SGHAT, CDR2 FQNNGV. This CDR3 contains 13 residues. Full variable domain (remainder filled in from reference TRBV11-2 and TRBJ2-7): EAGVAQSPRYKIIEKRQSVAFWCNPISGHATLYWYQQILGQGPKLLIQFQNNGVVDDSQLPKDRFSAERLKGVDSTLKIQPAKLEDSAVYLCASSSDGPYEQYFGPGTRLTVT.

The chain recombines TRBV6-6 with TRBJ1-6; no firm D call. Trimming cost V 5 bases and J 3 bases, with 8 bases left between them. The CDR3 extends over 14 amino acids. Germline V gives CDR1 MNHNY, CDR2 SVGAGI (reference sequence). The CDR3 reads CASSRSGYNSPLHF. CDR3 in DNA: TGTGCCAGCAGTAGAAGTGGCTATAATTCACCCCTCCACTTT.

The gene calls are TRBV30 and TRBJ1-2; D gene uncertain. Germline CDR1 GTSNPN, CDR2 SVGIG (reference sequence). This CDR3 region has 13 residues. V lost 0 bases to trimming and J lost 5 bases, with 10 bases between them. The CDR3 sequence is CAWSVRWLYGYTF. CDR3 DNA sequence: TGTGCCTGGAGTGTACGATGGCTTTATGGCTACACCTTC. Full variable domain (remainder filled in from reference TRBV30 and TRBJ1-2): SQTIHQWPATLVQPVGSPLSLECTVEGTSNPNLYWYRQAAGRGLQLLFYSVGIGQISSEVPQNLSASRPQDRQFILSSKKLLLSDSGFYLCAWSVRWLYGYTFGSGTRLTVV.

The chain recombines TRBV4-1 with TRBJ2-3; TRBD2 is a possible D gene (6 bases). In germline, CDR1 is MGHRA, CDR2 YSYEKL. CDR3 size: 17 residues. The germline V and J ends were trimmed by 0 bases and 4 bases, with 17 bases remaining between them. The CDR3 loop reads CASSQDLGVGGSDTQYF. The CDR3 DNA is TGCGCCAGCAGCCAAGATTTAGGTGTTGGGGGGTCAGATACGCAGTATTTT.

This clone appeared a single time. The rearrangement uses TRBV6-5 and TRBJ2-2; tentative D call: TRBD1 (6 bases). Germline lookup yields CDR1 MNHEY and CDR2 SVGAGI. This CDR3 has 14 residues. The V end lost 6 bases, the J end lost 1 base, and 9 bases lay between the germline ends. The CDR3 DNA reads TGTGCCAGCAGAGCGACAGGGAACACCGGGGAGCTGTTTTTT. It is translated as CASRATGNTGELFF.

The V call is TRBV5-1, the J call TRBJ2-3; perhaps TRBD1 as D (5 bases). The V gene's germline CDR1 is SGHRS and CDR2 YFSETQ. V was shortened by 4 bases and J by 0 bases, with 15 bases between the two germline ends. The CDR3 sequence is 16 residues long. For the CDR3, the DNA is TGCGCCAGCAGCACGGCGACAGATGTTAGCACAGATACGCAGTATTTT. It is translated as CASSTATDVSTDTQYF.

The chain has TRBV28 and TRBJ1-5; the D is unclear. This CDR3 spans 14 amino acids. Trimming removed 6 bases at V and 9 bases at J, with 18 bases between. Germline CDR1 MDHEN, CDR2 SYDVKM. This CDR3 is CASSPPGPGRPQHF. The CDR3 nucleotides read TGTGCCAGCAGCCCGCCGGGCCCCGGAAGGCCCCAGCATTTT.

The chain recombines TRBV19 with TRBJ1-1; D remains unclear. Germline CDR1 and CDR2: LNHDA and SQIVND (reference sequence). The CDR3 has 13 residues. V dropped 3 bases and J dropped 6 bases, with 11 bases sitting between them. CDR3 nucleotides: TGTGCCAGTAGTATGTCGAGGGTCGCTGAAGCTTTCTTT. This codes for CASSMSRVAEAFF.

The chain links TRBV27 to TRBJ1-4, with a possible D match to TRBD1 (5 bases). Germline V gene lookup returns CDR1 MNHEY and CDR2 SMNVEV (reference sequence). The length of the CDR3 is 14 residues. V was cut by 4 bases and J by 5 bases, with 11 bases left in between. CDR3 bases: TGTGCCAGCAGTTCTGTGGGGCACAATGAAAAACTGTTTTTT. Translated, it gives CASSSVGHNEKLFF.

This clone was observed once. V and J are TRBV6-5 and TRBJ1-2, with 10 bases aligning to TRBD1. Germline V lookup: CDR1 MNHEY, CDR2 SVGAGI. CDR3 size: 12 residues. The junction had 1 base not matched to a gene; V was cut back by 5 bases and J by 7 bases. CDR3 amino acids: CASSRDRGGYTF. The CDR3 region has the DNA TGTGCCAGCAGTCGGGACAGGGGTGGCTACACCTTC.

This clone was counted once. The V call is TRBV13, the J call TRBJ2-3; tentatively, D is TRBD2 (6 bases). The CDR3 runs 18 residues. Per germline, CDR1 PRHDT and CDR2 FYEKMQ (reference sequence). The V end lost 5 bases, the J end lost 0 bases, and 21 bases lay between the germline ends. The CDR3 sequence is CASSRKGGGAYSTDTQYF. CDR3 nucleotides: TGTGCCAGCAGCCGGAAGGGTGGCGGGGCCTACAGCACAGATACGCAGTATTTT. The entire variable domain, with the rest obtained from reference TRBV13 and TRBJ2-3, is as follows: AAGVIQSPRHLIKEKRETATLKCYPIPRHDTVYWYQQGPGQDPQFLISFYEKMQSDKGSIPDRFSAQQFSDYHSELNMSSLELGDSALYFCASSRKGGGAYSTDTQYFGPGTRLTVL.

CDR3: CASSLASGNTIYF. The CDR3 coding sequence is TGTGCCAGCAGTCTTGCCTCTGGAAACACCATATATTTT. The rearrangement uses TRBV28 and TRBJ1-3, with D unclear. The CDR3 is made up of 13 amino acids. Per the germline V gene, CDR1 is MDHEN and CDR2 is SYDVKM. V shed 5 bases and J shed 0 bases, with 5 bases lying between them.

The gene calls are TRBV5-1 and TRBJ2-7; D remains ambiguous. Trimming took off 0 bases at V and 0 bases at J, with 7 bases between the two ends. Germline V gives CDR1 SGHRS, CDR2 YFSETQ. The CDR3 is 14 amino acids. Here the CDR3 DNA reads TGCGCCAGCAGCTTGGTAGGGCTCTCCTACGAGCAGTACTTC. This codes for CASSLVGLSYEQYF.

The rearrangement links TRBV4-1 to TRBJ1-4; 8 nucleotides agree with TRBD1. Trimming cost V 3 bases and J 7 bases; bases outside gene matches: 4. CDR1 and CDR2 from the germline V gene are MGHRA and YSYEKL. This CDR3 has 14 residues. This CDR3 is CASSQTRGREKLFF. The CDR3 DNA sequence: TGCGCCAGCAGCCAGACCAGGGGGCGTGAAAAACTGTTTTTT.

The chain combines TRBV15 with TRBJ2-5, with TRBD2 as a possible D gene (5 bases). V lost 3 bases to trimming and J lost 5 bases, with 16 bases between them. Germline V gene data show CDR1 as LNHNV and CDR2 as YYDKDF (reference sequence). This CDR3 spans 15 amino acids. In nucleotides, the CDR3 is TGTGCCACCAGCAGGCCGGGGTCGGTGGGGGAGACCCAGTACTTC. Protein sequence: CATSRPGSVGETQYF.

J is TRBJ2-1 and V is TRBV20-1; D gene ambiguous. The CDR3 has 11 residues. Germline V gene lookup returns CDR1 DFQATT and CDR2 SNEGSKA (reference sequence). V lost 3 bases, J lost 4 bases, and 4 bases lay in between. CDR3 DNA: TGCAGTGCTAGTGAATACAATGAGCAGTTCTTC. This translates into CSASEYNEQFF.

This clone ranks as medium-sized. The rearrangement uses TRBV4-2 and TRBJ1-2; D is perhaps TRBD1 (6 bases). Germline V gives CDR1 LGHNA, CDR2 YNFKEQ. The CDR3 has 15 residues. The V and J ends lost 0 bases and 5 bases respectively, with 13 bases between them. The CDR3 here is CASSQELQGPYGYTF. DNA of the CDR3: TGTGCCAGCAGCCAAGAGTTACAGGGTCCGTATGGCTACACCTTC.

The V gene is TRBV19, the J gene TRBJ1-2, with TRBD1 matching over 7 bases. Germline loops: CDR1 LNHDA, CDR2 SQIVND (reference sequence). This CDR3 region has 14 residues. The ends lost 8 bases at V and 5 bases at J; junction bases unmatched: 11. The CDR3 DNA reads TGTGCCAGTTCTAGACAGGGTCCAGGATATGGCTACACCTTC. It yields the protein CASSRQGPGYGYTF.

Worth noting for this clone: This sample includes further DNA sequences coding for the same CDR3. The chain recombines TRBV18 with TRBJ2-6; D unresolved. V was trimmed by 0 bases and J by 4 bases, leaving 4 bases between them. CDR3 length equals 14 residues. Germline V gene lookup returns CDR1 KGHSH and CDR2 LQKENI. This chain's CDR3 is CASSPPTGANVLTF. The CDR3 bases are TGTGCCAGCTCACCACCGACCGGGGCCAACGTCCTGACTTTC.

This clone was seen a handful of times. CDR3: CASSAAGSFGEQYF. The DNA for the CDR3 is TGTGCCAGCAGCGCCGCAGGGAGTTTCGGTGAGCAGTACTTC. The V call is TRBV7-9, the J call TRBJ2-7, with D perhaps TRBD1 or TRBD2 (5 bases each). Trimming pared 5 bases from V and 7 bases from J, leaving 18 bases between. Germline values: CDR1 SEHNR, CDR2 FQNEAQ (reference sequence). The CDR3 is 14 amino acids.

In its sample, this clone was seen many times. CDR3 DNA: TGTGCCAGCAGCCTTTCCTACGAGCAGTACTTC. Translation: CASSLSYEQYF. The chain is built from TRBV7-9 and TRBJ2-7; no definite D call. The CDR3 length is 11 residues. The ends were cut back, 5 bases at V and 1 base at J, with 3 bases in the middle. Germline lookup yields CDR1 SEHNR and CDR2 FQNEAQ (reference sequence).

The chain links TRBV5-1 to TRBJ2-5, with 8 nucleotides matching TRBD1. The CDR3 consists of 14 residues. Germline lookup yields CDR1 SGHRS and CDR2 YFSETQ. V was clipped by 4 bases and J by 5 bases; unmatched bases: 7. The CDR3, as DNA: TGCGCCAGCAGCCCGGACAGGGTTACGGAGACCCAGTACTTC. Amino acid sequence: CASSPDRVTETQYF.

The V gene is TRBV30, the J gene TRBJ1-1; D call uncertain. Germline lookup yields CDR1 GTSNPN and CDR2 SVGIG (reference sequence). V was trimmed by 4 bases and J by 11 bases, leaving 23 bases between them. This CDR3 has 14 residues. CDR3 sequence reads: CAWTQQTEGVRAFF. The CDR3 DNA sequence: TGTGCCTGGACCCAACAGACCGAGGGTGTTCGGGCTTTCTTT. Full variable domain (rest looked up from reference TRBV30 and TRBJ1-1): SQTIHQWPATLVQPVGSPLSLECTVEGTSNPNLYWYRQAAGRGLQLLFYSVGIGQISSEVPQNLSASRPQDRQFILSSKKLLLSDSGFYLCAWTQQTEGVRAFFGQGTRLTVV.

V gene TRBV30 combines with J gene TRBJ2-7; TRBD1 matches at 7 bases. This CDR3 is 13 amino acids long. Germline-derived CDR1 and CDR2 are GTSNPN and SVGIG (reference sequence). Trimming removed 4 bases from V and 7 bases from J; junction bases left unmatched: 10. CDR3 residues: CAWMRGRRGEQYF. The DNA of the CDR3 is TGTGCCTGGATGAGGGGGCGACGAGGGGAGCAGTACTTC.

This clone was seen only once. The CDR3 loop reads CASSLGVNGEKLFF. DNA of the CDR3: TGCGCCAGCAGCTTGGGGGTCAACGGTGAAAAACTGTTTTTT. The J gene is TRBJ1-4, the V gene TRBV5-1; the D is unclear. V lost 0 bases and J 7 bases, leaving 10 bases between the germline ends. The CDR3 consists of 14 residues. Germline V gene data show CDR1 as SGHRS and CDR2 as YFSETQ.

The genes are TRBV18 and TRBJ2-1, with 9 positions matching TRBD1. CDR1 KGHSH and CDR2 LQKENI come from the germline V gene. The CDR3 covers 16 residues. V lost 3 bases, J lost 6 bases, and 9 bases stayed unmatched. CDR3 DNA: TGTGCCAGCTCACCGTTACAGGGGGCAGTTGGCAATGAGCAGTTCTTC. It codes for CASSPLQGAVGNEQFF.

The genes are TRBV10-3 and TRBJ1-1; tentatively, D is TRBD1 (6 bases). CDR1 and CDR2 from the germline V gene are ENHRY and SYGVKD. This CDR3 is built from 15 residues. V lost 0 bases and J lost 5, with 13 bases in between. The CDR3 loop reads CAISESGRGATEAFF. The CDR3 nucleotides are TGTGCCATCAGTGAGTCCGGGCGGGGGGCAACTGAAGCTTTCTTT.

This clone showed up just a few times. The rearrangement uses TRBV18 and TRBJ1-3; TRBD1 is a possible D gene (6 bases). V lost 2 bases to trimming and J lost 2 bases, with 13 bases between them. This CDR3 region has 16 residues. Per the germline V gene, CDR1 is KGHSH and CDR2 is LQKENI. CDR3 loop: CASSPWNRAAGNTIYF. The DNA of the CDR3 is TGTGCCAGCTCACCATGGAACAGGGCGGCTGGAAACACCATATATTTT.

This chain connects TRBV5-4 to TRBJ2-5, with TRBD2 matching over 11 bases. The V gene's germline CDR1 is SGHNT and CDR2 YYREEE (reference sequence). Trimming took 4 bases from V and 4 from J; bases not matched to a gene: 9. The CDR3 covers 16 residues. CDR3: CASSQGTSGGGETQYF. CDR3 sequence (DNA): TGTGCCAGCAGCCAGGGGACTAGCGGCGGAGGAGAGACCCAGTACTTC. The entire variable domain, with the rest obtained from reference TRBV5-4 and TRBJ2-5, is as follows: ETGVTQSPTHLIKTRGQQVTLRCSSQSGHNTVSWYQQALGQGPQFIFQYYREEENGRGNFPPRFSGLQFPNYSSELNVNALELDDSALYLCASSQGTSGGGETQYFGPGTRLLVL.

Of note for this clone: The junction and the germline gene differ at one end; a read error may be behind it. V and J are TRBV30 and TRBJ2-6; D call uncertain. CDR1 is GTSNPN, CDR2 SVGIG, per germline (reference sequence). This CDR3 has 17 amino acids. For the CDR3, the DNA is TGTGCCTGGAGTCCCCTCGGCTCGCTCTCTAGGGCCAACGTCCTGACTTTC. Its protein product is CAWSPLGSLSRANVLTF.